This T cell receptor beta chain emerged from a study of shared clonotypes between healthy human individuals. Overall study findings and caveats: Few donors limited the genetic and exposure-history diversity represented. Clonotype sharing across a few donors was observed for 5% to 6.5% of naive CD4 clonotypes.

Naive CD8 cells were CD45RO-negative, positively selected for CCR7, excluding terminally differentiated effector memory CD45RA+ cells. As for this clone: The antigen remains undetermined.

The assay was immunoSEQ multiplex PCR, and TCRdb's table has in-frame clones only and misses some. The data contain 2 million to 2.5 million clones, about 93% of them seen just once; the ten biggest clones take up 1.5% to 2%. Sequenced: naive CD8+ T cells from PBMCs. This receptor was identified in a man aged 18 to 29 in good health. Some clones in this sample may be carry-over from other donors' samples.

The CDR3 nucleotides are TGTGCCAGCAGCTTATTTGCAGGGAGCACCGGGGAGCTGTTTTTT. It specifies CASSLFAGSTGELFF. The chain recombines TRBV7-3 with TRBJ2-2; the D call may be TRBD1 or TRBD2 (5 bases each). Germline loops: CDR1 SGHTA, CDR2 FQGTGA. Between the trimmed V and J ends, which lost 2 bases and 4 bases, there was a span of 11 bases. The CDR3 has 15 residues.